These 8 T cell receptor beta chains were sequenced from one sample in a study of vaccination effects on CD4 cells after COVID-19. Using immunoSEQ multiplex PCR, the repertoire was profiled, and TCRdb retains in-frame clones only, with some absent. The sample has about 24,000 clones, roughly 81% seen once. These receptors have no known antigen. After expansion with viral peptide pools in the ViraFEST assay, antigen-specific CD4+ T cells were sequenced. After about 10 days in culture, the CD4+ T cells were isolated. All participants had two doses of either the BNT162b2 or mRNA-1273 vaccine. The sequences come from CD4+ T cells from PBMCs cultured with SARS-CoV-2 spike peptides, collected after COVID-19 vaccination. The receptor set was obtained from a human donor who received a COVID-19 vaccine. Some clones in this sample may be carry-over from other donors' samples.

The chain combines TRBV19 with TRBJ2-1, with 15 nucleotides matching TRBD2. This CDR3 is 14 amino acids long. V trimming: 6 bases; J trimming: 8 bases; junction bases outside the gene matches: 2. CDR1 is LNHDA and CDR2 is SQIVND in the germline V gene (reference sequence). The CDR3 DNA sequence: TGTGCCAGTAGGGGACTAGCGGGGGGCGATGAGCAGTTCTTC. It yields the protein CASRGLAGGDEQFF.

The rearrangement uses TRBV9 and TRBJ2-2, with D possibly called TRBD1 or TRBD2 (6 bases each). The germline V gene encodes CDR1 SGDLS and CDR2 YYNGEE. The CDR3 spans 15 residues. The V end lost 3 bases, the J end lost 3 bases, and 12 bases lay between the germline ends. CDR3 protein: CASSGMGGYTGELFF. The CDR3 DNA is TGTGCCAGCAGCGGAATGGGGGGCTACACCGGGGAGCTGTTTTTT.

Details on this clone: Other DNA sequences in this specimen translate into the identical CDR3. This chain links TRBV7-2 with TRBJ2-3; D is uncertain. Germline V gene data show CDR1 as SGHTA and CDR2 as FQGNSA. The CDR3 consists of 14 residues. Trimming removed 5 bases from V and 0 bases from J, with 9 bases in between. The CDR3 region is CASSPGFSTDTQYF. The CDR3 region has the DNA TGTGCCAGCAGCCCCGGATTTAGCACAGATACGCAGTATTTT.

This chain links TRBV4-1 with TRBJ2-4, with D perhaps matching TRBD2 (6 bases). The germline V gene encodes CDR1 MGHRA and CDR2 YSYEKL. Trimming took 4 bases from V and 8 from J, leaving 21 bases between them. This CDR3 is 16 amino acids long. The CDR3 sequence is CASSPRDGRKVDIQYF. CDR3 in DNA: TGCGCCAGCAGCCCTCGGGACGGGAGAAAAGTGGACATTCAGTACTTC.

The chain links TRBV27 to TRBJ2-3, with TRBD2 matching over 7 bases. V gave up 5 bases and J gave up 6 bases; unmatched junction bases: 14. The CDR3 length is 16 residues. In germline, CDR1 is MNHEY, CDR2 SMNVEV (reference sequence). CDR3 protein: CASSALAYQGWDTQYF. CDR3 bases: TGTGCCAGCAGTGCACTAGCGTATCAGGGTTGGGATACGCAGTATTTT.

This clone was seen a handful of times. The rearrangement links TRBV6-1 to TRBJ2-7; D ambiguous. There are 11 residues in the CDR3. Germline V CDR1 and CDR2: MNHNS, SASEGT. Trimming left V 2 bases short and J 4 bases short, with 3 bases between. The CDR3 is CASSEFYEQYV. DNA for the CDR3: TGTGCCAGCAGTGAATTTTACGAGCAGTACGTC.

The V and J genes are TRBV19 and TRBJ1-2, with TRBD1 identical over 10 bases. With V trimmed by 3 bases and J by 6 bases, 7 bases remained unmatched. Germline CDR1 LNHDA, CDR2 SQIVND (reference sequence). The CDR3 has 15 residues. This chain's CDR3 is CASSIILGQGDGYTF. Here the CDR3 DNA reads TGTGCCAGTAGTATCATACTCGGACAGGGGGATGGCTACACCTTC.

The rearrangement links TRBV3-1 (or the pseudogene TRBV3-2) to TRBJ1-3; D may be TRBD1 (5 bases). The germline CDR1 and CDR2 sequences are LGHDT and YNNKEL (reference sequence). V shed 7 bases and J shed 0 bases, with 13 bases lying between them. CDR3 size: 15 residues. The CDR3 loop is CASTRGRSSGNTIYF. The CDR3, as DNA: TGTGCCAGCACCCGGGGACGGAGCTCTGGAAACACCATATATTTT.